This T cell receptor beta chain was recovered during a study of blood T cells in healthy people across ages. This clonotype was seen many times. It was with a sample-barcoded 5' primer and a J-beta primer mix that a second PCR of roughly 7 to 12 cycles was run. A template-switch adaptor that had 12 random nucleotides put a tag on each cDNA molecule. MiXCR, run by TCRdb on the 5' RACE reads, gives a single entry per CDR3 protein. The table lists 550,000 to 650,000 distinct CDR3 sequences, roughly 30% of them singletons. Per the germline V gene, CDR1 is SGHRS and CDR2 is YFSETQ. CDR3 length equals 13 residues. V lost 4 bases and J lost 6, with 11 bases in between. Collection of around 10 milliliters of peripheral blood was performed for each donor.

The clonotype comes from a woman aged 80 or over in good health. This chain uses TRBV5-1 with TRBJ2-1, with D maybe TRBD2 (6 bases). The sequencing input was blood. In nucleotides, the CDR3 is TGCGCCAGCAGCCTCGGGAGCCCCAATGAGCAGTTCTTC. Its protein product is CASSLGSPNEQFF. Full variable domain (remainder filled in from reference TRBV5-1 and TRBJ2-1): KAGVTQTPRYLIKTRGQQVTLSCSPISGHRSVSWYQQTPGQGLQFLFEYFSETQRNKGNFPGRFSGRQFSNSRSEMNVSTLELGDSALYLCASSLGSPNEQFFGPGTRLTVL.